This is a list of T cell receptor beta chains from one sample in a study of T-cell memory formation after mild COVID-19. TCRdb analysed the 5' RACE reads with MiXCR anew, one entry per CDR3 protein. The sample includes roughly 610,000 distinct CDR3 sequences, 17% of them seen just once. Sequenced input: PBMCs or a T cell subset sorted from them (not recorded which). Receptors were obtained from an adult woman who had mild COVID-19 (a few samples of this study predate the infection). Cell type and time point are not known. Each CDR3 is given with its conserved first and last residue. The D gene is left open where the match is weak. Clone size, where shown, is once, few, many, or a class for clones that have expanded.

J gene: TRBJ2-7
clone size: NA
D gene: NA
V gene: TRBV25-1
CDR3 DNA: TGTGCCAGCAGCGAGGGTAAGCCGTACGAGCAGTACTTC
CDR3 protein: CASSEGKPYEQYF

J gene: TRBJ2-7
clone size: few
D gene: NA
V gene: TRBV7-9
CDR3 DNA: TGTGCCAGCAGCCCCAGGGTGGCCGAGCAGTACTTC
CDR3 protein: CASSPRVAEQYF

J gene: TRBJ1-2
clone size: few
D gene: NA
V gene: TRBV7-9
CDR3 DNA: TGTGCCAGCAGCGCAGACGTAGGCTATGGCTACACCTTC
CDR3 protein: CASSADVGYGYTF

J gene: TRBJ2-4
clone size: NA
D gene: TRBD1
V gene: TRBV6-5
CDR3 DNA: TGTGCCAGCAGTCCAGTACCGGGACAGACCTATTATGACATTCAGTACTTC
CDR3 protein: CASSPVPGQTYYDIQYF

J gene: TRBJ1-2
clone size: NA
D gene: NA
V gene: TRBV29-1
CDR3 DNA: TGCAGCGTCCAAGGGAGGGGGAGATACTATGGCTACACCTTC
CDR3 protein: CSVQGRGRYYGYTF

J gene: TRBJ2-3
clone size: NA
D gene: TRBD2
V gene: TRBV5-1
CDR3 DNA: TGCGCCAGCAGCCTTAATAGCGGGAGTGGCGATACGCAGTATTTT
CDR3 protein: CASSLNSGSGDTQYF

J gene: TRBJ1-2
clone size: few
D gene: NA
V gene: TRBV7-9
CDR3 DNA: TGTGCCAGCAGCTCAGAATTCCGGACAGCCTATGGCTACACCTTC
CDR3 protein: CASSSEFRTAYGYTF

J gene: TRBJ1-4
clone size: NA
D gene: TRBD1
V gene: TRBV10-3
CDR3 DNA: TGTGCCGCCTCCGGGACAGGTGCTGAAAAACTGTTTTTT
CDR3 protein: CAASGTGAEKLFF

J gene: TRBJ1-2
clone size: NA
D gene: NA
V gene: TRBV29-1
CDR3 DNA: TGCAGCGTTGAGCGGGGGAGTTATGGCTACACCTTC
CDR3 protein: CSVERGSYGYTF

J gene: TRBJ2-5
clone size: many
D gene: TRBD2
V gene: TRBV7-8
CDR3 DNA: TGTGCCAGCAGCTTAGCGGATTTTTTAGCGGGAACCGAGCAAGAGACCCAGTACTTC
CDR3 protein: CASSLADFLAGTEQETQYF

J gene: TRBJ1-3
clone size: NA
D gene: NA
V gene: TRBV30
CDR3 DNA: TGTGCCTGGAGTGAGGGCCCATCCTCTGGAAACACCATATATTTT
CDR3 protein: CAWSEGPSSGNTIYF

J gene: TRBJ1-1
clone size: NA
D gene: NA
V gene: TRBV6-1
CDR3 DNA: TGTGCCAGCAGTGAAGCCCTGGGTGCTATAATGACTGAAGCTTTCTTT
CDR3 protein: CASSEALGAIMTEAFF

J gene: TRBJ1-1
clone size: few
D gene: TRBD1
V gene: TRBV19
CDR3 DNA: TGTGCCAGTTCGGACAGGCGTTTGAACACTGAAGCTTTCTTT
CDR3 protein: CASSDRRLNTEAFF

J gene: TRBJ2-2
clone size: few
D gene: NA
V gene: TRBV7-2
CDR3 DNA: TGTGCCAGCAGCTTAACAAGGCAGGGACTGAACACCGGGGAGCTGTTTTTT
CDR3 protein: CASSLTRQGLNTGELFF

J gene: TRBJ2-5
clone size: NA
D gene: NA
V gene: TRBV5-1
CDR3 DNA: TGCGCCAGCAGCCCGGGGGCGATGGGGGAGACCCAGTACTTC
CDR3 protein: CASSPGAMGETQYF

J gene: TRBJ1-6
clone size: NA
D gene: NA
V gene: TRBV20-1
CDR3 DNA: TGCAGTGCTAGAGATCTAGGGTGGCAGGGAGAAACCCCCCCCGGATCACCCCTCCACTTT
CDR3 protein: CSARDLGWQGETPPGSPLHF

J gene: TRBJ2-3
clone size: NA
D gene: NA
V gene: TRBV10-2
CDR3 DNA: TGCGCCAGCAGTGATGGGGGGGGCAGGACAGATACGCAGTATTTT
CDR3 protein: CASSDGGGRTDTQYF

J gene: TRBJ1-1
clone size: few
D gene: NA
V gene: TRBV5-4
CDR3 DNA: TGTGCCAGCAGCTCGAAGGACACCCCGAACACTGAAGCTTTCTTT
CDR3 protein: CASSSKDTPNTEAFF

J gene: TRBJ2-1
clone size: NA
D gene: NA
V gene: TRBV5-1
CDR3 DNA: TGCGCCAGCATGGGCGGGGTCTCCTACAATGAGCAGTTCTTC
CDR3 protein: CASMGGVSYNEQFF

J gene: TRBJ2-3
clone size: few
D gene: NA
V gene: TRBV29-1
CDR3 DNA: TGCAGCGTTGGCAGGGGACGGGGAGATACGCAGTATTTT
CDR3 protein: CSVGRGRGDTQYF

J gene: TRBJ2-3
clone size: few
D gene: TRBD1
V gene: TRBV7-6
CDR3 DNA: TGTGCCAGCAGCCGCCGACAGGGGGACCGTACGCAGTATTTT
CDR3 protein: CASSRRQGDRTQYF

J gene: TRBJ2-7
clone size: few
D gene: TRBD2
V gene: TRBV7-8
CDR3 DNA: TGTGCCAGCAGCTTAACGACTAGCGGGTTATACGAGCAGTACTTC
CDR3 protein: CASSLTTSGLYEQYF

J gene: TRBJ2-5
clone size: NA
D gene: NA
V gene: TRBV5-1
CDR3 DNA: TGCGCCAGCAGCATGGACCCGGGTCCAGAGACCCAGTACTTC
CDR3 protein: CASSMDPGPETQYF

J gene: TRBJ2-7
clone size: few
D gene: NA
V gene: TRBV7-9
CDR3 DNA: TGTGCCAGCAGCTTAGCGTACGGAGCTGTAGGAGAGCAGTACTTC
CDR3 protein: CASSLAYGAVGEQYF

J gene: TRBJ2-7
clone size: NA
D gene: NA
V gene: TRBV12-3/TRBV12-4
CDR3 DNA: TGTGCCAGCAGTTCGAACCCCTGGGAGCAGTACTTC
CDR3 protein: CASSSNPWEQYF

J gene: TRBJ2-7
clone size: few
D gene: TRBD1
V gene: TRBV3-1
CDR3 DNA: TGTGCCAGCAGCCAACAGGGGGCAGGAGCCTACGAGCAGTACTTC
CDR3 protein: CASSQQGAGAYEQYF

J gene: TRBJ2-7
clone size: NA
D gene: NA
V gene: TRBV6-1
CDR3 DNA: TGTGCCAGCAGCGAACAGATCTCCTACGAGCAGTACTTC
CDR3 protein: CASSEQISYEQYF

J gene: TRBJ2-7
clone size: NA
D gene: NA
V gene: TRBV4-1
CDR3 DNA: TGCGCCAGCAGCCAAGAGGCGTGGGGGGCAAACTACGAGCAGTACTTC
CDR3 protein: CASSQEAWGANYEQYF